This T cell receptor (beta chain) was captured by sequencing in a study of human T cells and chemical hapten exposure. Looking at the study overall: Diphenylcyclopropenone was administered weekly to the scalp of patients throughout the roughly 23-week study.

Time point specified: patch test 3, about 24 weeks after DPC sensitization. Indicated treatment: therapeutic diphenylcyclopropenone sensitization with weekly scalp DPC. Single cDNA molecules in the library carried unique molecular identifiers attached during preparation. One entry per CDR3 protein, called by TCRdb with MiXCR from the RACE reads. The sample lists roughly 64,000 distinct CDR3 sequences, 9.5% to 11% seen once, with approximately 2% in the top ten. Per germline, CDR1 MNHEY and CDR2 SVGAGI. The V end was cut by 2 bases, the J end by 6 bases, with 14 bases between. This CDR3 has 14 residues.

The source is a woman between 25 and 40 years old with alopecia areata. Some clones in this sample may be carry-over from other donors' samples. V and J are TRBV6-5 and TRBJ2-7; D ambiguous. This sample comprised whole blood, obtained in connection with sensitization to the hapten diphenylcyclopropenone (DPC). The CDR3 DNA follows: TGTGCCAGCAGTTACGAAGGCGCCCGGAGCGAGCAGTACTTC. Encoded protein: CASSYEGARSEQYF.